One sample yielded the 12 T cell receptor beta chains listed below, sequenced in a study of T cells in Graves' hyperthyroidism and ophthalmopathy (dated by TCRdb to the late 2010s). Libraries were prepared through multiplex PCR. Sequencing took place on an Illumina HiSeq 2000. The TCR beta CDR3 regions were amplified from RNA transcripts. The first round of RT-PCR for the TCR CDR3 was performed with the HTBI primer set and the Qiagen OneStep RT-PCR kit. In-frame beta chains were kept once TCRdb had trimmed the public reads at Q25 with fastp and called clones with MiXCR. Entries are consolidated by CDR3 protein sequence, retaining the most common genes and DNA. The sample data list some 740,000 distinct CDR3 sequences, and about 15% of these were observed just once. The top ten constitute roughly a tenth of the sample. The sample consisted of blood. The receptors derive from a woman between 18 and 29 years old with Graves' hyperthyroidism.

This chain uses TRBV7-2 with TRBJ2-1; 7 bases match TRBD1. The CDR3 sequence is 15 residues long. CDR1 and CDR2 (germline): SGHTA, FQGNSA. V gave up 0 bases and J gave up 9 bases; unmatched junction bases: 8. The CDR3 region has the DNA TGTGCCAGCAGCTTAGCGGGACAGCTCTCCCCTGAGCAGTTCTTC. Translation gives CASSLAGQLSPEQFF. Filled out from reference TRBV7-2 and TRBJ2-1, the complete variable domain reads GAGVSQSPSNKVTEKGKDVELRCDPISGHTALYWYRQSLGQGLEFLIYFQGNSAPDKSGLPSDRFSAERTGGSVSTLTIQRTQQEDSAVYLCASSLAGQLSPEQFFGPGTRLTVL.

This clonotype was counted at least ten times. This chain joins TRBV5-1 and TRBJ2-1, with D possibly called TRBD1 or TRBD2 (5 bases each). The germline CDR1 and CDR2 sequences are SGHRS and YFSETQ. V was pared by 1 base and J by 8 bases, with 13 bases between. This CDR3 contains 14 residues. The CDR3 DNA reads TGCGCCAGCAGCTTGTCCGGGACGTCTCATGAGCAGTTCTTC. The encoded protein is CASSLSGTSHEQFF.

This clonotype was observed a few times. The chain combines TRBV20-1 with TRBJ1-3; tentative D call: TRBD1 (5 bases). V shed 2 bases and J shed 7 bases, with 12 bases lying between them. Germline loops: CDR1 DFQATT, CDR2 SNEGSKA (reference sequence). This CDR3 is 13 amino acids long. CDR3 in DNA: TGCAGTGCTAGACCGCCGGGGGTGAACACCATATATTTT. Translated, it gives CSARPPGVNTIYF.

This clonotype appeared a few times. The chain joins TRBV6-1 to TRBJ2-3, with 11 bases identical to TRBD2. The CDR3 covers 14 residues. The V segment lost 6 bases and the J segment 5 bases; nucleotides outside the gene matches: 4. Germline CDR1 MNHNS, CDR2 SASEGT. CDR3 amino acids: CASRYSGREDTQYF. Here the CDR3 DNA reads TGTGCCAGCAGATATAGCGGGAGGGAAGATACGCAGTATTTT.

The chain is built from TRBV7-9 and TRBJ2-7; 8 bases match TRBD2. J gave up 6 bases and V 0 bases, and 7 bases lay outside the gene matches. CDR1 SEHNR and CDR2 FQNEAQ come from the germline V gene (reference sequence). The CDR3 has 15 residues. In nucleotides, the CDR3 is TGTGCCAGCAGCTTAGCTTCAGGACTAGCCAGCGAGCAGTACTTC. This codes for CASSLASGLASEQYF.

This chain uses TRBV12-3 or TRBV12-4 with TRBJ2-1, with 7 bases identical to TRBD2. With V trimmed by 6 bases and J by 4 bases, 15 bases remained unmatched. The CDR3 consists of 17 residues. This CDR3 reads CASRISIVRETYNEQFF. The DNA of the CDR3 is TGTGCCAGCAGAATATCGATCGTGCGGGAGACTTACAATGAGCAGTTCTTC.

This clonotype appeared many times. This chain links TRBV28 with TRBJ2-3; TRBD1 matches 7 bases. V shed 7 bases and J 5 bases; nucleotides not matched to a gene: 9. The CDR3 consists of 14 residues. Germline lookup yields CDR1 MDHEN and CDR2 SYDVKM. CDR3 bases: TGTGCCAGCATTTTGAGACAGGGACAAGATACGCAGTATTTT. Translation: CASILRQGQDTQYF.

Many counts were recorded for this clonotype. The rearrangement joins TRBV15 to TRBJ2-5; 9 bases line up with TRBD2. CDR3 size: 14 residues. CDR1 is LNHNV and CDR2 is YYDKDF in the germline V gene (reference sequence). V dropped 3 bases and J dropped 1; count of bases not matched to a gene: 0. This CDR3 is CATSRGLAQETQYF. CDR3 nucleotide sequence: TGTGCCACCAGCAGGGGACTAGCCCAAGAGACCCAGTACTTC.

This clonotype has only one observation. The rearrangement joins TRBV7-6 to TRBJ1-1; perhaps TRBD1 as D (6 bases). Germline lookup yields CDR1 SGHVS and CDR2 FNYEAQ. The length of the CDR3 is 16 residues. Trimming took off 4 bases at V and 0 bases at J, with 15 bases between the two ends. The chain's CDR3 is CASSSSTGAMNTEAFF. In DNA, the CDR3 is TGTGCCAGCAGCTCCTCGACAGGAGCTATGAACACTGAAGCTTTCTTT.

The rearrangement links TRBV18 to TRBJ2-3; maybe TRBD2 (6 bases). The CDR3 is made up of 15 amino acids. V lost 3 bases to trimming and J lost 5 bases, with 15 bases between them. Germline V CDR1 and CDR2: KGHSH, LQKENI. For the CDR3, the DNA is TGTGCCAGCTCACCTGCTAGGAGGGCAGGAGATACGCAGTATTTT. This codes for CASSPARRAGDTQYF.

Ten or more counts support this clonotype. This sequence joins TRBV12-3 or TRBV12-4 and TRBJ2-1; TRBD2 agrees at 11 bases. This CDR3 is 15 amino acids long. J lost 8 bases, V lost 6 bases, and 9 bases had no gene match. Written as DNA, the CDR3 is TGTGCCAGCAGCATACTAGCGGGAGTACGGCATGAGCAGTTCTTC. Translating gives CASSILAGVRHEQFF.

This clonotype was detected ten times or more. The V and J genes are TRBV7-8 and TRBJ1-1, with TRBD1 as a possible D gene (5 bases). The germline CDR1 and CDR2 sequences are SGHVS and FQNEAQ. CDR3 size: 13 residues. Trimming removed 4 bases at V and 5 bases at J, with 11 bases between. CDR3 DNA sequence: TGTGCCAGCAGCTCCAGGGTTGCGACTGAAGCTTTCTTT. Its translation: CASSSRVATEAFF.